These 13 T cell receptor beta chains originate from one sample sequenced in a study of shared clonotypes between healthy human individuals. CD45RO-negative cells were positively selected for CCR7, leaving out terminally differentiated effector memory CD45RA+ cells. Method: immunoSEQ multiplex PCR; TCRdb's copy keeps in-frame clones and lacks some. The table records millions of clones, around 96% of them present only once. The source material was naive CD8+ T cells sorted from blood. These TCRs come from a young man in good health.

The rearrangement links TRBV30 to TRBJ2-7, with D possibly being TRBD1 (6 bases). This CDR3 spans 16 amino acids. CDR1 and CDR2 from the germline V gene are GTSNPN and SVGIG (reference sequence). V lost 2 bases and J 4 bases, leaving 21 bases between the germline ends. The CDR3 is CAWSTEEAGAEYEQYF. The CDR3 bases are TGTGCCTGGAGTACGGAGGAGGCAGGGGCGGAGTACGAGCAGTACTTC. The full variable domain, in which reference TRBV30 and TRBJ2-7 provide the parts outside the CDR3, is SQTIHQWPATLVQPVGSPLSLECTVEGTSNPNLYWYRQAAGRGLQLLFYSVGIGQISSEVPQNLSASRPQDRQFILSSKKLLLSDSGFYLCAWSTEEAGAEYEQYFGPGTRLTVT.

The genes are TRBV6-5 and TRBJ2-5; TRBD2 agrees at 8 bases. The CDR3 length is 15 residues. J gave up 2 bases and V 2 bases, and 4 bases lay outside the gene matches. Per germline, CDR1 MNHEY and CDR2 SVGAGI. The CDR3 DNA reads as TGTGCCAGCAGTTACCCCAGCGGGGGACAAGAGACCCAGTACTTC. Residues: CASSYPSGGQETQYF.

The chain is built from TRBV27 and TRBJ2-1, with 12 bases identical to TRBD2. There are 15 residues in the CDR3. J was trimmed by 10 bases and V by 5 bases; bases with no gene match: 9. Germline loops: CDR1 MNHEY, CDR2 SMNVEV (reference sequence). CDR3 coding DNA: TGTGCCAGCAGTCATCTAGCGGGAGGGCTGGGAGAGCAGTTCTTC. As protein: CASSHLAGGLGEQFF.

The genes are TRBV7-6 and TRBJ2-1; D might be TRBD1 (6 bases). From germline, CDR1 is SGHVS and CDR2 FNYEAQ. With 6 bases removed from V and 2 bases from J, the gap between germline ends came to 23 bases. The CDR3 length is 18 residues. CDR3 in amino acids: CASSLDSTTGTTYNEQFF. The CDR3 bases are TGTGCCAGCAGTTTGGATAGTACTACCGGGACAACCTACAATGAGCAGTTCTTC. The variable domain in full, with the rest retrieved from reference TRBV7-6 and TRBJ2-1, is GAGVSQSPRYKVTKRGQDVALRCDPISGHVSLYWYRQALGQGPEFLTYFNYEAQQDKSGLPNDRFSAERPEGSISTLTIQRTEQRDSAMYRCASSLDSTTGTTYNEQFFGPGTRLTVL.

The rearrangement links TRBV4-1 to TRBJ2-7, with D possibly matching TRBD2 (5 bases). CDR1 MGHRA and CDR2 YSYEKL come from the germline V gene. The CDR3 runs to 15 residues. Trimming removed 4 bases from V and 2 bases from J, with 15 bases in between. The CDR3 nucleotides are TGCGCCAGCAGCCTTAACCTTCCCGGGGCCTACGAGCAGTACTTC. Translating gives CASSLNLPGAYEQYF.

This clone was seen a single time. The chain recombines TRBV4-1 with TRBJ1-5, with a weak D call TRBD1 (5 bases). This CDR3 is 15 amino acids long. V was shortened by 2 bases and J by 1 base, with 9 bases between the two germline ends. Germline V gene sequence: CDR1 MGHRA, CDR2 YSYEKL. The CDR3 DNA reads TGCGCCAGCAGCCAATGGGACGGAAGCAATCAGCCCCAGCATTTT. Protein sequence: CASSQWDGSNQPQHF.

The rearrangement joins TRBV5-4 to TRBJ2-7, with D perhaps being TRBD1 or TRBD2 (5 bases each). Trimming took 3 bases from V and 0 from J, leaving 13 bases between them. This CDR3 contains 15 residues. CDR1 SGHNT and CDR2 YYREEE come from the germline V gene (reference sequence). CDR3 DNA: TGTGCCAGCAGCTCGGGACCTATAGGCTCCTACGAGCAGTACTTC. It translates to CASSSGPIGSYEQYF.

A note on this clone: The sample contains more than one DNA sequence encoding this CDR3. V and J are TRBV6-4 and TRBJ2-1; 9 bases are shared with TRBD2. Per germline, CDR1 MRHNA and CDR2 SNTAGT. Unmatched junction bases numbered 3, after V lost 2 bases and J lost 4 bases. This CDR3 is built from 15 residues. The CDR3 is CASSDPAGGYNEQFF. The CDR3 coding sequence is TGTGCCAGCAGTGACCCAGCGGGAGGTTACAATGAGCAGTTCTTC.

The V call is TRBV5-5, the J call TRBJ1-1, with D possibly being TRBD1 (5 bases). Germline CDR1 is SGHKS and CDR2 is YYEKEE (reference sequence). V was pared by 4 bases and J by 2 bases, with 12 bases between. The CDR3 has 14 residues. In DNA, the CDR3 is TGTGCCAGCAGCGATGACAGTACTAACACTGAAGCTTTCTTT. This gives the protein CASSDDSTNTEAFF.

The CDR3 DNA reads as TGTGCCAGCAGCTTAGGGGTAGCGGGGTCTTACCAAGAGACCCAGTACTTC. Residues: CASSLGVAGSYQETQYF. The chain is built from TRBV11-2 and TRBJ2-5; 8 nucleotides align to TRBD2. V was clipped by 1 base and J by 0 bases; unmatched bases: 7. The germline CDR1 and CDR2 sequences are SGHAT and FQNNGV. The CDR3 spans 17 residues.

The chain recombines TRBV4-1 with TRBJ1-1, with 8 positions matching TRBD1. Per germline, CDR1 MGHRA and CDR2 YSYEKL. This CDR3 comprises 16 residues. Unmatched junction bases numbered 6, after V lost 0 bases and J lost 3 bases. Written as DNA, the CDR3 is TGCGCCAGCAGCCAAGAGCCAGGGGGCTGGTACACTGAAGCTTTCTTT. The encoded protein is CASSQEPGGWYTEAFF.

As to this clone: In the same sample, other DNA sequences code for this CDR3. The J gene is TRBJ2-7, the V gene TRBV13; either TRBD1 or TRBD2 may fit D (5 bases each). V lost 6 bases to trimming and J lost 2 bases, with 11 bases between them. This CDR3 has 13 amino acids. Germline V gene lookup returns CDR1 PRHDT and CDR2 FYEKMQ (reference sequence). CDR3 sequence (DNA): TGTGCCAGCAGTCTGGGACGGACCTACGAGCAGTACTTC. This gives the protein CASSLGRTYEQYF.

This rearrangement joins TRBV19 to TRBJ2-2, with D uncertain. This CDR3 is 14 amino acids long. CDR1 LNHDA and CDR2 SQIVND come from the germline V gene (reference sequence). The germline V and J ends were trimmed by 5 bases and 6 bases, with 13 bases remaining between them. Here the CDR3 reads CASSPQPPSGELFF. The CDR3 bases are TGTGCCAGTAGTCCCCAGCCTCCCTCCGGGGAGCTGTTTTTT.